The clone carrying this T cell receptor (beta chain) has only a few counts. Per germline, CDR1 SGHTA and CDR2 FQGNSA. The CDR3 consists of 15 residues. V dropped 5 bases and J dropped 4 bases, with 17 bases sitting between them. Data came from immunoSEQ multiplex PCR; TCRdb stores just in-frame clones and leaves some out. The data hold 25,000 to 30,000 clones, with more than 80% observed a single time. This specimen belongs to a study of early stage breast cancer tumors. Study context: About 80% of the 16 invasive tumors were ER+, PR+ and HER2-. Samples were sequenced at about 9.7-fold average coverage.

Input material: blood. The chain combines TRBV7-2 with TRBJ1-1; a weak D match, TRBD1 (6 bases). This clonotype was sampled from a person in their sixties with breast cancer. CDR3 in DNA: TGTGCCAGCAGCCCTTTTCAGGGGACATCCACTGAAGCTTTCTTT. Protein: CASSPFQGTSTEAFF.